What follows are 10 T cell receptor beta chains derived from one specimen sequenced in a study of identical twins. Using its own MiXCR run on the 5' RACE reads, TCRdb lists one record per CDR3 protein. The table lists hundreds of thousands of distinct CDR3 sequences, more than 9% of them singletons. These sequences were also reported in another study, on yellow fever vaccine responses in identical twins.

The sample taken for sequencing was CD8+ T cells sorted from blood. The receptors stem from a young woman in good health.

Many counts were recorded for this clonotype. The rearrangement uses TRBV6-1 and TRBJ2-1; 7 bases agree with TRBD2. The germline V gene has CDR1 MNHNS and CDR2 SASEGT. The CDR3 runs to 15 residues. Trimming cost V 6 bases and J 3 bases; bases outside gene matches: 8. CDR3 region: CASRKSGADYNEQFF. As DNA, the CDR3 is TGTGCCAGCAGAAAGAGCGGGGCCGACTACAATGAGCAGTTCTTC.

This chain joins TRBV12-5 and TRBJ2-5; 8 bases fit TRBD2. J lost 1 base, V lost 7 bases, and 8 bases had no gene match. Germline-derived CDR1 and CDR2 are LGHNT and FRNRAP. This CDR3 region has 15 residues. DNA of the CDR3: TGTGCTAGTGCCCGGCCTCTAGCGGGCCAAGAGACCCAGTACTTC. It specifies CASARPLAGQETQYF. Together with reference TRBV12-5 and TRBJ2-5, the CDR3 gives the full variable domain: DARVTQTPRHKVTEMGQEVTMRCQPILGHNTVFWYRQTMMQGLELLAYFRNRAPLDDSGMPKDRFSAEMPDATLATLKIQPSEPRDSAVYFCASARPLAGQETQYFGPGTRLLVL.

This clonotype was seen a handful of times. The chain couples TRBV4-1 to TRBJ1-4; 7 nucleotides align to TRBD1. Germline V gene data show CDR1 as MGHRA and CDR2 as YSYEKL. This CDR3 is built from 16 residues. The trim removed 2 bases at V and 12 bases at J, leaving 15 bases unmatched. The CDR3 reads CASSQPRTQGRGELFF. In nucleotides, the CDR3 is TGCGCCAGCAGCCAACCAAGGACGCAGGGCAGGGGGGAACTGTTTTTT.

Many counts were recorded for this clonotype. V and J are TRBV7-9 and TRBJ1-1; 8 nucleotides align to TRBD1. The CDR3 loop spans 15 amino acids. Germline CDR1 and CDR2: SEHNR and FQNEAQ (reference sequence). Trimming at V came to 5 bases and at J to 2 bases, leaving 7 bases not matched to a gene. CDR3 residues: CASSPTTGVNTEAFF. CDR3 in DNA: TGTGCCAGCAGCCCTACGACAGGGGTCAACACTGAAGCTTTCTTT.

This sequence joins TRBV4-1 and TRBJ2-5; no clear D. Trimming removed 0 bases from V and 5 bases from J, with 13 bases in between. This CDR3 has 15 residues. Germline CDR1 and CDR2: MGHRA and YSYEKL. CDR3 sequence reads: CASSQDWASGETQYF. The DNA of the CDR3 is TGCGCCAGCAGCCAAGATTGGGCCAGTGGGGAGACCCAGTACTTC.

The chain joins TRBV15 to TRBJ2-3, with 8 bases lining up with TRBD1. Germline lookup yields CDR1 LNHNV and CDR2 YYDKDF (reference sequence). The V gene end was trimmed by 5 bases and the J gene end by 0 bases; junction bases not matched to a gene: 4. This CDR3 contains 15 residues. The CDR3 region is CATSFRTGSTDTQYF. The CDR3 bases are TGTGCCACCAGCTTCCGGACAGGGAGCACAGATACGCAGTATTTT. Based on the CDR3 plus reference TRBV15 and TRBJ2-3, the full variable domain is DAMVIQNPRYQVTQFGKPVTLSCSQTLNHNVMYWYQQKSSQAPKLLFHYYDKDFNNEADTPDNFQSRRPNTSFCFLDIRSPGLGDTAMYLCATSFRTGSTDTQYFGPGTRLTVL.

The J gene is TRBJ1-1, the V gene TRBV12-3 or TRBV12-4; the match to TRBD1 covers 7 bases. The J segment lost 1 base and the V segment lost 1 base, leaving 6 bases of the junction unmatched. The CDR3 contains 16 residues. This CDR3 reads CASSLVTGAPNTEAFF. The CDR3 DNA reads TGTGCCAGCAGTTTAGTAACAGGGGCTCCGAACACTGAAGCTTTCTTT.

This clonotype was observed a handful of times. This rearrangement joins TRBV4-2 to TRBJ1-1; D perhaps matches TRBD1 (5 bases). The CDR3 runs 16 residues. V lost 1 base to trimming and J lost 4 bases, with 16 bases between them. The germline CDR1 and CDR2 sequences are LGHNA and YNFKEQ. This CDR3 is CASSQAFQGSGTEAFF. As DNA, the CDR3 is TGTGCCAGCAGCCAAGCGTTTCAGGGATCGGGCACTGAAGCTTTCTTT.

This clonotype was detected only a few times. The genes are TRBV9 and TRBJ2-2, with a tentative D call TRBD2 (6 bases). Trimming pared 3 bases from V and 6 bases from J, leaving 12 bases between. Germline lookup yields CDR1 SGDLS and CDR2 YYNGEE. The CDR3 consists of 14 residues. CDR3 coding DNA: TGTGCCAGCAGCGCGGAGGGAGTGTCCGGGGAGCTGTTTTTT. It translates to CASSAEGVSGELFF.

The rearrangement links TRBV5-4 to TRBJ1-1; no firm D call. The CDR3 is 13 amino acids. CDR1 and CDR2 from the germline V gene are SGHNT and YYREEE (reference sequence). Trimming took off 3 bases at V and 5 bases at J, with 11 bases between the two ends. The CDR3 DNA sequence: TGTGCCAGCAGCTCCGATCCATTTACTGAAGCTTTCTTT. Amino acids: CASSSDPFTEAFF.